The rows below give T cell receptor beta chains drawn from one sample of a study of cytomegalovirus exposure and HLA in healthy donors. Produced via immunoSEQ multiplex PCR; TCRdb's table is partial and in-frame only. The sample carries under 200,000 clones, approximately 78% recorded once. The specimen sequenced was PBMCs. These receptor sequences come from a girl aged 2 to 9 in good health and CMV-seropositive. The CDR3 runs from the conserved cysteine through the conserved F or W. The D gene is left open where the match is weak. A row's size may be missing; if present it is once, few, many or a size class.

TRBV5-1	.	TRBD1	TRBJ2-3	CASSLFVSRTGTTDTQYF	TGCGCCAGCAGCTTGTTTGTCTCCAGGACAGGGACCACAGATACGCAGTATTTT
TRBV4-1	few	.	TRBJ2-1	CASSQPRDNEQFF	TGCGCCAGCAGCCAACCCAGGGACAATGAGCAGTTCTTC
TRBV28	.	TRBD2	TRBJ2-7	CASSSPSGRGTYEQYF	TGTGCCAGCAGTTCCCCAAGCGGGAGGGGAACCTACGAGCAGTACTTC
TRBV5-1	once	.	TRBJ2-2	CASSRQGGELFF	TGCGCCAGCAGCCGACAAGGCGGGGAGCTGTTTTTT
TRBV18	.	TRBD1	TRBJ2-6	CASSRTGNGANVLTF	TGTGCCAGCTCTCGGACAGGGAACGGGGCCAACGTCCTGACTTTC
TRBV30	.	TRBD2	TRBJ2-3	CAWSVLKSGGTQYF	TGTGCCTGGAGTGTTTTAAAAAGCGGGGGTACGCAGTATTTT
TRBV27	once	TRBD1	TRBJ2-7	CASSLWTGATYEQYF	TGTGCCAGCAGTTTATGGACAGGGGCGACCTACGAGCAGTACTTC
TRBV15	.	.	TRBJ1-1	CATSRPRTGDGRAEAFF	TGTGCCACCAGCAGACCTAGGACGGGGGATGGGCGAGCTGAAGCTTTCTTT
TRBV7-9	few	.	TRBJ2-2	CASSQTSGELFF	TGTGCCAGCAGCCAAACCAGCGGGGAGCTGTTTTTT
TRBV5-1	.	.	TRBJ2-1	CASSFSGNEQFF	TGCGCCAGCAGCTTTTCCGGGAATGAGCAGTTCTTC
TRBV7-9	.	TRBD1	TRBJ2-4	CASSLGDRMRYF	TGTGCCAGCAGCCTAGGGGACAGGATGAGGTACTTC
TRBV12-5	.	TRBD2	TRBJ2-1	CASGLGGRAYEQFF	TGTGCTAGTGGTTTGGGCGGGAGGGCCTATGAGCAGTTCTTC
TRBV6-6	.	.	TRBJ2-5	CASSPEGIGPGAQYF	TGTGCCAGCAGTCCCGAAGGAATAGGGCCAGGGGCCCAGTACTTC
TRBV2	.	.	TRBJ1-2	CASSEGLREGYTF	TGTGCCAGCAGTGAAGGCCTTCGAGAGGGCTACACCTTC
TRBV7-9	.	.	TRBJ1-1	CASSQNTEAFF	TGTGCCAGCAGCCAGAACACTGAAGCTTTCTTT
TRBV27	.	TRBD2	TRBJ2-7	CASSLAGGYHEQYF	TGTGCCAGCAGTTTAGCGGGAGGGTACCACGAGCAGTACTTC
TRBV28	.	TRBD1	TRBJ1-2	CASQGAEGSRFNYGYTF	TGTGCCAGTCAGGGGGCGGAAGGTTCGAGGTTCAACTATGGCTACACCTTC
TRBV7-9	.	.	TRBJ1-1	CASSPGTSVRAFF	TGTGCCAGCAGCCCGGGGACATCCGTACGCGCTTTCTTT
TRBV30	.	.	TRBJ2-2	CAWSTGISGELFF	TGTGCCTGGAGTACGGGGATCTCCGGGGAGCTGTTTTTT
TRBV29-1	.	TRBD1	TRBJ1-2	CSVVPDRGRYGYTF	TGCAGCGTTGTCCCAGACAGGGGGAGGTATGGCTACACCTTC
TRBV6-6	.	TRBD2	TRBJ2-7	CASQVAGTYEQYF	TGTGCCAGCCAGGTAGCGGGGACCTACGAGCAGTACTTC
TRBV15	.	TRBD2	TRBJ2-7	CATSYRTSSGEQYF	TGTGCCACCAGCTACCGGACTAGCTCTGGCGAGCAGTACTTC
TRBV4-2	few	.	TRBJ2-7	CASSQDMLGTRYEQYF	TGTGCCAGCAGCCAAGATATGCTGGGCACCCGCTACGAGCAGTACTTC
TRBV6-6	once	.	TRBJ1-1	CASSHGGTEAFF	TGTGCCAGCAGTCACGGAGGCACTGAAGCTTTCTTT
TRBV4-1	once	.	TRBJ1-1	CASSLEGLNTEAFF	TGCGCCAGCAGCCTAGAGGGGCTGAACACTGAAGCTTTCTTT
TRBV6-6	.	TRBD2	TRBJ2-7	CASAGDDEQYF	TGTGCCAGTGCGGGAGACGACGAGCAGTACTTC
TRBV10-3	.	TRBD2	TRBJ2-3	CAITTSGRTDTQYF	TGTGCCATCACGACTAGCGGGAGGACAGATACGCAGTATTTT
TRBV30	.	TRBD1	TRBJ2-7	CAWSRVGRDRGYEQYF	TGTGCCTGGAGTAGGGTAGGCCGGGACAGGGGCTACGAGCAGTACTTC
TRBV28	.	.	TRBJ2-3	CASSFLDTQYF	TGTGCCAGCAGTTTTCTGGATACGCAGTATTTT
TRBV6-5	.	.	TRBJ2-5	CASSPFRQETQYF	TGTGCCAGCTCCCCGTTTCGGCAAGAGACCCAGTACTTC
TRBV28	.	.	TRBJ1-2	CASRPREGYYGYTF	TGTGCCAGCAGGCCCCGAGAGGGTTACTATGGCTACACCTTC
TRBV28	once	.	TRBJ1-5	CASSLWGDASNQPQHF	TGTGCCAGCAGTTTGTGGGGGGACGCCAGCAATCAGCCCCAGCATTTT
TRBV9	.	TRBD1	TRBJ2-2	CASSVPRTGQTPVTNTGELFF	TGTGCCAGCAGCGTACCGCGGACAGGGCAAACCCCTGTAACGAACACCGGGGAGCTGTTTTTT
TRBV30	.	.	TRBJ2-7	CAWSERHEQYF	TGTGCCTGGAGTGAGAGGCACGAGCAGTACTTC
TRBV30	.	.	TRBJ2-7	CAIYRESYEQYF	TGTGCCATCTATCGAGAGTCCTACGAGCAGTACTTC
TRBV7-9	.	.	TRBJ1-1	CASSQNTEAFF	TGTGCCAGCAGTCAGAACACTGAAGCTTTCTTT
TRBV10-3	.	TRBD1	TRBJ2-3	CAISFLGTGVSTDTQYF	TGTGCCATCAGCTTTCTCGGGACAGGGGTGAGCACAGATACGCAGTATTTT
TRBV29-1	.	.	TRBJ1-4	CSVEGANEKLFF	TGCAGCGTTGAGGGAGCTAATGAAAAACTGTTTTTT
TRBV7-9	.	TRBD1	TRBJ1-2	CASSSTMTGVIYGYTF	TGTGCCAGCAGCTCGACCATGACAGGGGTTATCTATGGCTACACCTTC
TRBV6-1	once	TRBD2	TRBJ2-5	CASSDQLAGTETQYF	TGTGCCAGCAGTGACCAATTAGCGGGAACGGAGACCCAGTACTTC
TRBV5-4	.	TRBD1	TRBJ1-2	CASSGERRGRKGYTF	TGTGCCAGCAGCGGAGAGCGGAGGGGGCGGAAGGGCTACACCTTC
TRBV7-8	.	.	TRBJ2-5	CASSLGQGLGETQYF	TGTGCCAGCAGCTTAGGACAGGGACTAGGAGAGACCCAGTACTTC
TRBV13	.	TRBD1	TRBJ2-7	CASSSRTGEYEQYF	TGTGCCAGCAGCTCGAGGACAGGGGAATACGAGCAGTACTTC
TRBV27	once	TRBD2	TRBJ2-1	CASSPGGGREYNEQFF	TGTGCCAGCAGTCCCGGCGGCGGGAGAGAGTACAATGAGCAGTTCTTC
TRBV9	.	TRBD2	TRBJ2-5	CASSVVGGGETQYF	TGTGCCAGCAGCGTGGTGGGGGGAGGGGAGACCCAGTACTTC